There are many counts of the clone carrying this T cell receptor (beta chain). Its antigen remains unknown. One entry per CDR3 protein results from TCRdb running MiXCR on the 5' RACE reads. The table shows about 220,000 distinct CDR3 sequences, with over 9.5% occurring only once. The CDR3 runs to 11 residues. The V gene lost 6 bases and the J gene lost 5 bases, with 9 bases spanning the gap. Germline CDR1 is DFQATT and CDR2 is SNEGSKA (reference sequence). These data are taken from a study of CD8 T cells in ankylosing spondylitis. Study-wide results and limits: Disease-linked clones were found to be CD8+ and relatively rare in peripheral blood.

The TCR sequence derives from a male donor with ankylosing spondylitis or in good health (not recorded which). The V call is TRBV20-1, the J call TRBJ2-3; perhaps TRBD2 as D (5 bases). The sample comprised blood, either unsorted or a sorted T cell fraction (not recorded which). The CDR3 DNA follows: TGCAGTGCCGGGGTTGAAGATACGCAGTATTTT. It translates to CSAGVEDTQYF.